This T cell receptor (beta chain) was observed in a study of blood T cell repertoires in COVID-19. Looked up from germline, CDR1 is LNHNV and CDR2 is YYDKDF (reference sequence). This CDR3 comprises 16 residues. The V segment lost 3 bases and the J segment 6 bases; nucleotides outside the gene matches: 13. TCRdb's copy holds only in-frame clones and misses some; the assay was immunoSEQ multiplex PCR. Seen here are tens of thousands of clones, about 90% observed once, and the top ten hold 5% to 6.5%. The receptor was derived from a human donor in a cohort sampled during active COVID-19. The sequenced sample was peripheral blood. The chain carries TRBV15 and TRBJ1-2; 7 nucleotides line up with TRBD1. CDR3: CATSSLDRVTGDGYTF. The CDR3 DNA sequence: TGTGCCACCAGCAGCTTAGACCGGGTTACAGGGGATGGCTACACCTTC.